The 26 T cell receptor beta chains below were found in one sample sequenced in a study of TIL therapy for anti-PD-1-resistant metastatic lung cancer. The time point here: pre-treatment sample, taken before nivolumab and TIL therapy. This was the immunoSEQ v3 assay. The protocol was immunoSEQ multiplex PCR, while the TCRdb copy is restricted to in-frame clones and leaves out a portion. The sample carries under 20,000 clones, roughly 85% recorded once. The source material was blood, sampled at baseline. The receptors here all came from a person aged 25 to 85 with non-small cell lung cancer.

The rearrangement uses TRBV7-8 and TRBJ2-1, with 7 bases identical to TRBD1. The CDR3 extends over 15 amino acids. CDR1 is SGHVS, CDR2 FQNEAQ, per germline. With 3 bases clipped from V and 2 bases from J, the junction kept 4 bases outside the gene matches. The CDR3 is CASSLGQGAYNEQFF. The CDR3 DNA follows: TGTGCCAGCAGCTTGGGGCAGGGGGCCTACAATGAGCAGTTCTTC.

This clone was seen just once. The CDR3: CASSQDEDRGPEAFF. The CDR3 DNA reads TGCGCCAGCAGCCAAGATGAGGACAGGGGGCCTGAAGCTTTCTTT. The chain couples TRBV4-3 to TRBJ1-1, with TRBD1 matching over 11 bases. The V gene's germline CDR1 is LGHNA and CDR2 YSLEER. Unmatched junction bases numbered 3, after V lost 0 bases and J lost 6 bases. CDR3 length: 15 amino acids.

The V gene is TRBV7-2, the J gene TRBJ1-2; TRBD1 aligns across 12 bases. Germline V gene data show CDR1 as SGHTA and CDR2 as FQGNSA. The ends lost 2 bases at V and 3 bases at J; junction bases unmatched: 10. The CDR3 covers 18 residues. Here the CDR3 DNA reads TGTGCCAGCAGCTTAATGCGGGACAGGGGGCTTTGGGACTATGGCTACACCTTC. This encodes CASSLMRDRGLWDYGYTF.

The J gene is TRBJ1-2, the V gene TRBV2; D is ambiguous. The CDR3 has 16 residues. V lost 6 bases and J 3 bases, leaving 20 bases between the germline ends. Per the germline V gene, CDR1 is SNHLY and CDR2 is FYNNEI. CDR3 protein: CASRGSREGGDYGYTF. DNA for the CDR3: TGTGCCAGCAGAGGCTCAAGGGAGGGAGGCGACTATGGCTACACCTTC.

The chain couples TRBV7-9 to TRBJ1-1; D is ambiguous. Germline CDR1 is SEHNR and CDR2 is FQNEAQ (reference sequence). The CDR3 consists of 10 residues. V was trimmed by 3 bases and J by 7 bases, leaving 3 bases between them. As DNA, the CDR3 is TGTGCCAGCAGCTTGTATGAAGCTTTCTTT. This sequence encodes CASSLYEAFF.

The rearrangement uses TRBV30 and TRBJ2-5; D uncertain. Looked up from germline, CDR1 is GTSNPN and CDR2 is SVGIG (reference sequence). Trimming shortened V by 7 bases and J by 1 base, and 16 bases separated the two germline ends. The CDR3 has 14 amino acids. Here the CDR3 DNA reads TGTGCCTCCCGAAAGGTGCGGTTCCAAGAGACCCAGTACTTC. Its translation is CASRKVRFQETQYF.

The V call is TRBV18, the J call TRBJ1-2, with D perhaps TRBD1 (5 bases). The ends were cut back, 0 bases at V and 0 bases at J, with 5 bases in the middle. CDR3 length equals 14 residues. The germline CDR1 and CDR2 sequences are KGHSH and LQKENI. This CDR3 reads CASSPPGANYGYTF. The CDR3 DNA reads as TGTGCCAGCTCACCACCGGGGGCTAACTATGGCTACACCTTC. The full variable domain, rest sourced from reference TRBV18 and TRBJ1-2, is NAGVMQNPRHLVRRRGQEARLRCSPMKGHSHVYWYRQLPEEGLKFMVYLQKENIIDESGMPKERFSAEFPKEGPSILRIQQVVRGDSAAYFCASSPPGANYGYTFGSGTRLTVV.

This clone occurred once. Written as DNA, the CDR3 is TGTGCCATCAGTGAACTAGCGGACAATGAGCAGTTCTTC. It specifies CAISELADNEQFF. The rearrangement joins TRBV10-3 to TRBJ2-1; TRBD2 matches at 8 bases. CDR1 is ENHRY, CDR2 SYGVKD, per germline. This CDR3 has 13 amino acids. V shed 3 bases and J 5 bases; nucleotides not matched to a gene: 0.

Regarding this clone: Other nucleotide sequences in the sample specify the same CDR3. The chain links TRBV27 to TRBJ2-2; the match to TRBD2 covers 10 bases. Trimming removed 4 bases from V and 4 bases from J; junction bases left unmatched: 12. Per the germline V gene, CDR1 is MNHEY and CDR2 is SMNVEV (reference sequence). The CDR3 consists of 18 residues. CDR3 amino acids: CASSSLSGRAVGTGELFF. Written as DNA, the CDR3 is TGTGCCAGCAGTTCACTGAGCGGGAGGGCAGTTGGCACCGGGGAGCTGTTTTTT.

CDR3 coding DNA: TGTGCCAGCAGCCCAGGACTAGCCGAGCAAGAGACCCAGTACTTC. It translates to CASSPGLAEQETQYF. V and J are TRBV11-3 and TRBJ2-5, with 8 bases lining up with TRBD2. CDR3 length equals 15 residues. The V segment lost 5 bases and the J segment 2 bases; nucleotides outside the gene matches: 7. Looked up from germline, CDR1 is SGHNT and CDR2 is YENEEA.

This clone was picked up one time. The chain employs TRBV9 and TRBJ1-2; a possible D gene is TRBD1 (6 bases). This CDR3 has 14 residues. Trimming stripped 6 bases from V and 4 bases from J, with 16 bases between. The germline gives CDR1 SGDLS, CDR2 YYNGEE. As DNA, the CDR3 is TGTGCCAGCACCCCTGAGGGACACTCCTATGGCTACACCTTC. Its protein is CASTPEGHSYGYTF.

CDR3 DNA: TGTGCCAGCAGCTCCCCGGGACTAGCGGGGTTTAACACCGGGGAGCTGTTTTTT. Encoded protein: CASSSPGLAGFNTGELFF. The gene calls are TRBV7-8 and TRBJ2-2; 13 bases fit TRBD2. Trimming removed 4 bases from V and 2 bases from J; junction bases left unmatched: 7. Germline V gives CDR1 SGHVS, CDR2 FQNEAQ. This CDR3 contains 18 residues.

The gene calls are TRBV27 and TRBJ2-7, with 7 bases that match TRBD1. From germline, CDR1 is MNHEY and CDR2 SMNVEV (reference sequence). The CDR3 is 14 amino acids. J gave up 6 bases and V 5 bases, and 10 bases lay outside the gene matches. The CDR3 DNA reads as TGTGCCAGCAGTGGGGGACAGACCCTCCTCGAGCAGTACTTC. Protein: CASSGGQTLLEQYF.

The chain carries TRBV28 and TRBJ2-2; tentatively, D is TRBD2 (6 bases). The V end was cut by 7 bases, the J end by 5 bases, with 17 bases between. The CDR3 is 15 residues long. Germline lookup yields CDR1 MDHEN and CDR2 SYDVKM. The CDR3 bases are TGTGCCAGCACCCCCTTGCTAGCGCCTACCGGGGAGCTGTTTTTT. Translating gives CASTPLLAPTGELFF.

The chain links TRBV6-5 to TRBJ1-5; the D is unclear. The CDR3 contains 14 residues. Germline-derived CDR1 and CDR2 are MNHEY and SVGAGI. The V gene lost 3 bases and the J gene lost 3 bases, with 9 bases spanning the gap. The CDR3 protein is CASSYRGYNQPQHF. The CDR3 DNA is TGTGCCAGCAGTTATCGGGGATACAATCAGCCCCAGCATTTT.

With respect to this clone: Other DNA sequences in this specimen translate into the identical CDR3. The chain uses TRBV28 and TRBJ2-5; TRBD2 matches 11 bases. Trimming cost V 2 bases and J 2 bases; bases outside gene matches: 1. CDR1 and CDR2 (germline): MDHEN, SYDVKM. The CDR3 sequence is 15 residues long. The CDR3 loop is CASSLTSGGQETQYF. The CDR3 region has the DNA TGTGCCAGCAGTTTAACTAGCGGGGGACAAGAGACCCAGTACTTC. The variable domain in full, completed from reference TRBV28 and TRBJ2-5, reads DVKVTQSSRYLVKRTGEKVFLECVQDMDHENMFWYRQDPGLGLRLIYFSYDVKMKEKGDIPEGYSVSREKKERFSLILESASTNQTSMYLCASSLTSGGQETQYFGPGTRLLVL.

This clone ranks as large. The chain recombines TRBV6-2 or TRBV6-3 with TRBJ2-4; D not resolved. The CDR3 has 17 amino acids. Between the trimmed V and J ends, which lost 2 bases and 0 bases, there was a span of 14 bases. CDR1 is MNHEY, CDR2 SVGEGT, per germline. The CDR3 protein is CASSYEDPWLAKNIQYF. For the CDR3, the DNA is TGTGCCAGCAGTTACGAGGACCCCTGGCTAGCCAAAAACATTCAGTACTTC.

The rearrangement joins TRBV6-5 to TRBJ2-3; D call uncertain. The CDR3 contains 13 residues. The V end lost 6 bases, the J end lost 0 bases, and 7 bases lay between the germline ends. Germline lookup yields CDR1 MNHEY and CDR2 SVGAGI. CDR3 in amino acids: CASRSLSTDTQYF. As DNA, the CDR3 is TGTGCCAGCAGGAGCCTGAGCACAGATACGCAGTATTTT.

The V call is TRBV3-1 (or the pseudogene TRBV3-2), the J call TRBJ2-5; the D is unclear. This CDR3 has 14 residues. From germline, CDR1 is LGHDT and CDR2 YNNKEL (reference sequence). Trimming took 1 base from V and 2 from J, leaving 8 bases between them. CDR3: CASSQALVQETQYF. Here the CDR3 DNA reads TGTGCCAGCAGCCAAGCGCTAGTGCAAGAGACCCAGTACTTC.

This chain joins TRBV21-1 and TRBJ1-5. TRBV21-1 is a pseudogene locus. The CDR3 is 16 residues long. The CDR3 coding sequence is TGTGCCAGCACCCCATGGGGGAGTATAAGCAATCAGCCCCAGCATTTT. It specifies CASTPWGSISNQPQHF.

A few counts support this clone. This chain links TRBV20-1 with TRBJ1-5, with D perhaps matching TRBD1 (5 bases). Deletions cut 3 bases from V and 2 bases from J, with 11 bases between. Germline assignment: CDR1 DFQATT and CDR2 SNEGSKA (reference sequence). The CDR3 covers 14 residues. The CDR3 nucleotides read TGCAGTGCTAGTGTTCCGGGGGGCAATCAGCCCCAGCATTTT. Its protein is CSASVPGGNQPQHF.

The V call is TRBV6-6, the J call TRBJ1-1; D uncertain. V lost 2 bases, J lost 11 bases, and 15 bases lay in between. Germline loops: CDR1 MNHNY, CDR2 SVGAGI (reference sequence). This CDR3 has 13 amino acids. The DNA of the CDR3 is TGTGCCAGCAGTTACGGTTCAGTTAAGGTGGCTTTCTTT. It codes for CASSYGSVKVAFF.

J is TRBJ2-3 and V is TRBV28, with unresolved D. The V and J ends lost 6 bases and 2 bases respectively, with 18 bases between them. Germline loops: CDR1 MDHEN, CDR2 SYDVKM. The CDR3 totals 16 residues. The CDR3 coding sequence is TGTGCCAGCAGCCGACCAGAGGTGAGGTACACAGATACGCAGTATTTT. It codes for CASSRPEVRYTDTQYF.

The CDR3 spells CASSLGGSLDEKLFF. The DNA for the CDR3 is TGTGCCAGCAGCCTCGGGGGGAGCCTTGATGAAAAACTGTTTTTT. The J gene is TRBJ1-4, the V gene TRBV7-6, with a tentative D call TRBD1 (5 bases). CDR1 and CDR2 (germline): SGHVS, FNYEAQ. The CDR3 sequence is 15 residues long. Trimming took off 5 bases at V and 6 bases at J, with 16 bases between the two ends.

The chain carries TRBV6-5 and TRBJ2-7, with D perhaps being TRBD1 or TRBD2 (5 bases each). Between the trimmed V and J ends, which lost 0 bases and 3 bases, there was a span of 15 bases. CDR1 MNHEY and CDR2 SVGAGI come from the germline V gene. The CDR3 has 16 amino acids. The CDR3 here is CASSYSRVTRGYEQYF. CDR3 nucleotide sequence: TGTGCCAGCAGTTACTCGCGGGTAACTAGGGGCTACGAGCAGTACTTC.

V gene TRBV29-1 combines with J gene TRBJ1-2, with D perhaps TRBD1 (5 bases). CDR1 SQVTM and CDR2 ANQGSEA come from the germline V gene. The V end was cut by 0 bases, the J end by 8 bases, with 19 bases between. The CDR3 is 15 amino acids. The chain's CDR3 is CSVEDLLGVPSGYTF. CDR3 nucleotides: TGCAGCGTTGAAGATCTCTTGGGGGTCCCATCCGGCTACACCTTC. Full variable domain (rest looked up from reference TRBV29-1 and TRBJ1-2): SAVISQKPSRDICQRGTSLTIQCQVDSQVTMMFWYRQQPGQSLTLIATANQGSEATYESGFVIDKFPISRPNLTFSTLTVSNMSPEDSSIYLCSVEDLLGVPSGYTFGSGTRLTVV.